The rows below give T cell receptor beta chains drawn from one sample of a study of blood T cell repertoires in COVID-19. The method was immunoSEQ multiplex PCR; TCRdb's version includes in-frame clones alone and lacks a portion of them. The sample contains around 190,000 clones, 75% to 90% of which appear only once. The sequencing input was peripheral blood. These receptors were taken from a woman aged 60-75 years with acute or convalescent COVID-19. Both conserved end residues are part of each CDR3. The D gene is left open where the match is weak.

j_gene,d_gene,v_gene,CDR3aa,CDR3nt
TRBJ2-5,TRBD2,TRBV4-1,CASSQDQLASGQETQYF,TGCGCCAGCAGCCAAGATCAGTTGGCTAGCGGCCAAGAGACCCAGTACTTC
TRBJ1-5,-,TRBV2,CASSGSGGNQPQHF,TGTGCCAGCAGTGGGTCGGGGGGCAATCAGCCCCAGCATTTT
TRBJ2-2,-,TRBV28,CASSFTAPTNTGELFF,TGTGCCAGCAGTTTTACCGCGCCAACGAACACCGGGGAGCTGTTTTTT
TRBJ1-2,TRBD1,TRBV27,CASSSRQGFGGYTF,TGTGCCAGCAGTTCTAGACAGGGGTTCGGGGGCTACACCTTC
TRBJ1-2,-,TRBV3-1/TRBV3-2,CASSQAGQIPYGYTF,TGTGCCAGCAGCCAAGCCGGACAGATTCCGTATGGCTACACCTTC
TRBJ2-1,TRBD1,TRBV2,CASSRDRAYNEQFF,TGTGCCAGCAGCCGGGACAGGGCTTACAATGAGCAGTTCTTC
TRBJ1-3,TRBD1,TRBV28,CASSYDRAGNTIYF,TGTGCCAGCAGTTATGACAGGGCAGGAAACACCATATATTTT
TRBJ2-7,-,TRBV30,CAWSNGLPGAYEQYF,TGTGCCTGGTCTAATGGGCTACCAGGCGCCTACGAGCAGTACTTC
TRBJ1-2,-,TRBV30,CAFEHYYGYTF,TGTGCCTTTGAACATTACTATGGCTACACCTTC
TRBJ2-1,-,TRBV15,CATSPGSYNEQFF,TGTGCCACCAGCCCCGGGAGCTACAATGAGCAGTTCTTC
TRBJ2-7,TRBD1,TRBV19,CASSPTGVHEQYF,TGTGCCAGTAGCCCGACAGGGGTCCACGAGCAGTACTTC
TRBJ1-2,TRBD1,TRBV28,CASSPLLSQGKGASGGYTF,TGTGCCAGCAGCCCACTACTTAGTCAAGGGAAGGGGGCCTCAGGTGGCTACACCTTC
TRBJ1-6,-,TRBV7-2,CASSPDWYSPLHF,TGTGCCAGCAGCCCGGACTGGTATTCACCCCTCCACTTT